This is a list of T cell receptor beta chains from one sample in a study of T cell repertoires in cytomegalovirus infection. TCRdb passed the reads through MiXCR, listing each CDR3 protein once. The sample shows a few hundred thousand distinct CDR3 sequences, approximately 40% of them seen only once. Their antigen targets remain unknown. The sample in question was cultured PBMCs, obtained from culture after CMV antigen stimulation. These receptors were obtained from a human donor in good health (CMV status not recorded). Some clones in this sample may be carry-over from other donors' samples. Each CDR3 is given with its conserved first and last residue. The order of the fields is V gene, J gene, clone size, D gene, CDR3 DNA, CDR3 protein. The D gene is left open where the match is weak. Part of the rows lack a size; the others show once, few, many or a class for expanded clones.

TRBV7-8	TRBJ1-1	few	TRBD1	TGTGCCAGCAGCTGGGACAGGGCCAACACTGAAGCTTTCTTT	CASSWDRANTEAFF
TRBV7-9	TRBJ2-5	few	TRBD1	TGTGCCAGCAGCACCCCGGGACAGACAATCCAAGAGACCCAGTACTTC	CASSTPGQTIQETQYF
TRBV7-8	TRBJ1-1	few	NA	TGTGCCAGCAGCCCGACGGTCGGCGGTAACACTGAAGCTTTCTTT	CASSPTVGGNTEAFF
TRBV20-1	TRBJ2-1	many	TRBD2	TGCAGTGCTCCCCAGCGGGACCGGGACGGAGGGAATGAGCAGTTCTTC	CSAPQRDRDGGNEQFF
TRBV6-1	TRBJ2-1	NA	NA	TGTGCCAGCAGTGCTCTATACAATGAGCAGTTCTTC	CASSALYNEQFF
TRBV9	TRBJ1-1	NA	NA	TGTGCCAGTGCAAAGAACACTGAAGCTTTCTTT	CASAKNTEAFF
TRBV25-1	TRBJ2-3	many	NA	TGTGCCAGCAGTCCCGGGGGCAGGGGTGGTTTTTTTCCAGATACGCAGTATTTT	CASSPGGRGGFFPDTQYF
TRBV7-2	TRBJ2-7	NA	NA	TGTGCCAGCAGCTTAGGTTACAATTCCTACGAGCAGTACTTC	CASSLGYNSYEQYF
TRBV7-2	TRBJ2-5	NA	NA	TGTGCCAGCAGACCACTAGATCGGGAGACCCAGTACTTC	CASRPLDRETQYF
TRBV7-9	TRBJ2-2	NA	NA	TGTGCCAGCAGCTTAGGCCAGTCAAAGAACACCGGGGAGCTGTTTTTT	CASSLGQSKNTGELFF
TRBV6-2/TRBV6-3	TRBJ2-7	NA	TRBD2	TGTGCCAGCAGTTACAATCTAGCGGGACCGTCCGAGCAGTACTTC	CASSYNLAGPSEQYF
TRBV5-4	TRBJ1-3	NA	NA	TGTGCCAGCAGCTCAGACAGCAACTCTGGAAACACCATATATTTT	CASSSDSNSGNTIYF
TRBV7-2	TRBJ2-2	many	NA	TGTGCCAGCAGCTTTTACGGGGAGAACACCGGGGAGCTGTTTTTT	CASSFYGENTGELFF
TRBV12-3/TRBV12-4	TRBJ2-1	few	TRBD2	TGTGCCAGCAGGTGGAGCGGGAGCAAGGGCTCCTACAATGAGCAGTTCTTC	CASRWSGSKGSYNEQFF
TRBV12-3/TRBV12-4	TRBJ2-2	once	TRBD2	TGTGCCAGCAGGCGGGAGCACGGCACCGGGGAGCTGTTTTTT	CASRREHGTGELFF
TRBV5-1	TRBJ2-7	NA	TRBD1	TGCGCCAGCAGCCCCTGGACAGGTTTACACGAGCAGTACTTC	CASSPWTGLHEQYF
TRBV20-1	TRBJ2-7	NA	NA	TGCAGTGCTAGAGAAGGGTTGAGCGAGCAGTACTTC	CSAREGLSEQYF
TRBV10-3	TRBJ1-5	NA	NA	TGTGCCATCAGTGAGGGACTGACACGGGAGCCCCAGCATTTT	CAISEGLTREPQHF
TRBV7-6	TRBJ2-4	few	TRBD1	TGTGCCAGCAGCCCGGGGACAGGGGACGACATTCAGTACTTC	CASSPGTGDDIQYF
TRBV15	TRBJ2-3	NA	NA	TGTGCCACCAGCAGAGATCGTTCAGATACGCAGTATTTT	CATSRDRSDTQYF
TRBV11-1	TRBJ1-4	once	NA	TGTGCCAGCAGCTTAGCGGGCGCAAAGGAAAAACTGTTTTTT	CASSLAGAKEKLFF
TRBV12-3/TRBV12-4	TRBJ2-7	NA	TRBD1	TGTGCCAGCACCGCGACAGGGAGCTCCTACGAGCAGTACTTC	CASTATGSSYEQYF
TRBV12-3/TRBV12-4	TRBJ2-7	NA	NA	TGTGCCAGCAGTCCCCTCGGACGGGGAAGGGCCTACGAGCAGTACTTC	CASSPLGRGRAYEQYF
TRBV6-5	TRBJ1-1	NA	NA	TGTGCCAGCAACCCAACCCAAGGCCGGGCGGTAAACACTGAAGCTTTCTTT	CASNPTQGRAVNTEAFF
TRBV4-1	TRBJ1-2	NA	TRBD1	TGCGCCAGCAGCCACGACAACAGGGGAGTAAACTATGGCTACACCTTC	CASSHDNRGVNYGYTF
TRBV3-1	TRBJ2-2	NA	NA	TGTGCCAGCAGCCAAAGTATTACCGGGGAGCTGTTTTTT	CASSQSITGELFF
TRBV13	TRBJ2-5	NA	NA	TGTGCCAGCAGCTTGGGCAGGTCGGAGACCCAGTACTTC	CASSLGRSETQYF
TRBV19	TRBJ2-7	NA	NA	TGTGCCAGTAGTACCTACGGCCCAGCCTACGAGCAGTACTTC	CASSTYGPAYEQYF
TRBV27	TRBJ2-3	NA	NA	TGTGCCAGCAGTTTATCGAGACCTGCCGATACGCAGTATTTT	CASSLSRPADTQYF
TRBV19	TRBJ1-1	NA	NA	TGTGCCAGTCTCTCGGTTGATGAAGCTTTCTTT	CASLSVDEAFF
TRBV18	TRBJ1-1	NA	NA	TGTGCCAGCTCACCAGGGGACGAAGCTTTCTTT	CASSPGDEAFF
TRBV15	TRBJ2-7	few	TRBD2	TGTGCCACCAGCAGAGATAGAGGGACTAGCGGCGAGCAGTACTTC	CATSRDRGTSGEQYF
TRBV4-3	TRBJ1-2	few	TRBD1	TGCGCCAGCAGCCAGGGGACAGGGAACTATGGCTACACCTTC	CASSQGTGNYGYTF
TRBV6-2/TRBV6-3	TRBJ2-1	once	NA	TGTGCCAGCAGTGCCGACACCGGGATCAATGAGCAGTTCTTC	CASSADTGINEQFF
TRBV7-8	TRBJ2-5	few	NA	TGTGCCAGCAGCCCGACATTGGTACAGAGACAAGAGACCCAGTACTTC	CASSPTLVQRQETQYF
TRBV11-2	TRBJ2-3	few	NA	TGTGCCAGCAGTCTTTTGGGCGGGACTAGCACAGATACGCAGTATTTT	CASSLLGGTSTDTQYF
TRBV7-2	TRBJ2-1	many	TRBD2	TGTGCCAGCAGCTACGGGACTAGCGGTTACAATGAGCAGTTCTTC	CASSYGTSGYNEQFF
TRBV11-2	TRBJ2-1	NA	TRBD2	TGTGCCAGCAGCTTACAAGTGGGACTAGCCTACAATGAGCAGTTCTTC	CASSLQVGLAYNEQFF
TRBV4-3	TRBJ2-1	few	TRBD1	TGCGCCAGCAGCCCCAGCTGGGACAGTACAATGAAGGGTGAGCAGTTCTTC	CASSPSWDSTMKGEQFF
TRBV7-9	TRBJ2-7	NA	NA	TGTGCCAGCAGCTTTCCTTGGACTAACTACGAGCAGTACTTC	CASSFPWTNYEQYF
TRBV29-1	TRBJ2-7	NA	TRBD1	TGCAGCGTTGAAGATTACAGGGGCGGCGGCGAGCAGTACTTC	CSVEDYRGGGEQYF
TRBV11-1	TRBJ2-7	NA	TRBD1	TGTGCCAGCAGCATAGACAGGGGGCGCGAGCAGTACTTC	CASSIDRGREQYF
TRBV18	TRBJ1-1	few	NA	TGTGCCAGCTCGGACGGTGTGAACACTGAAGCTTTCTTT	CASSDGVNTEAFF
TRBV10-3	TRBJ1-1	NA	NA	TGTGCCATCAGTGAGTCGAGGGCAGCCGGTGAAGCTTTCTTT	CAISESRAAGEAFF